This T cell receptor (beta chain) came from a study of response to subunit inactivated influenza vaccine. The CDR3 runs to 15 residues. V was clipped by 1 base and J by 8 bases, with 16 bases between them. The germline V gene encodes CDR1 LGHNA and CDR2 YSLEER. From the RT-PCR reads, TCRdb called clonotypes with MiXCR, one entry per CDR3 protein. The sample yields more than 200,000 distinct CDR3 sequences, 12% seen once. The origin of this receptor is a man between 45 and 60 years old who received an inactivated influenza vaccine. This sequence joins TRBV4-3 and TRBJ2-3; D is uncertain. The sequencing here drew on non-naive T cells sorted from PBMCs, taken around 14 days before vaccination. The CDR3 coding sequence is TGCGCCAGCAGCCAAGCTTCTCGCGGTGGCGGTACGCAGTATTTT. It yields the protein CASSQASRGGGTQYF.